These 10 T cell receptor beta chains originate from one sample sequenced in a study of blood T cells in healthy people across ages. Primers used in a second PCR of about 6 to 11 cycles were a sample-barcoded 5' primer and a J-beta primer mix. TCRdb recomputed calls from the 5' RACE reads with MiXCR, one row per CDR3 protein. The data contain 700,000 to 800,000 distinct CDR3 sequences, about 42% of them singletons. The sequenced sample consisted of blood. Receptors were obtained from a woman aged 55 to 70 in good health.

This clonotype was observed a few times. The J gene is TRBJ2-3, the V gene TRBV10-1, with 7 bases lining up with TRBD1. Germline loops: CDR1 WNHNN, CDR2 SYGVQD (reference sequence). V was clipped by 6 bases and J by 0 bases; unmatched bases: 9. This CDR3 region has 16 residues. CDR3 in amino acids: CASSPGQELSTDTQYF. CDR3 in DNA: TGCGCCAGCAGCCCCGGACAGGAACTTAGCACAGATACGCAGTATTTT.

This clonotype turned up a few times. This chain links TRBV12-3 or TRBV12-4 with TRBJ2-7, with 8 bases matching TRBD2. Germline trimming cut 3 bases from V and 0 bases from J; bases unmatched to any gene: 4. The CDR3 consists of 15 residues. DNA of the CDR3: TGTGCCAGCAGTTTTGTAGCGGGGAGCTCCTACGAGCAGTACTTC. Protein sequence: CASSFVAGSSYEQYF.

This clonotype has ten or more counts. The chain employs TRBV13 and TRBJ2-3, with 8 bases identical to TRBD1. After removal of 5 bases from V and 3 bases from J, the junction contained 4 bases not matched to a gene. The CDR3 consists of 14 residues. Germline V CDR1 and CDR2: PRHDT, FYEKMQ (reference sequence). This CDR3 reads CASSRDRPTDTQYF. The CDR3 DNA reads as TGTGCCAGCAGCCGGGACAGGCCGACAGATACGCAGTATTTT.

J is TRBJ2-2 and V is TRBV5-1; D not resolved. Trimming stripped 2 bases from V and 6 bases from J, with 5 bases between. The germline CDR1 and CDR2 sequences are SGHRS and YFSETQ. CDR3 length: 12 amino acids. This chain's CDR3 is CASSLFSGELFF. The CDR3 DNA reads TGCGCCAGCAGCTTATTCTCCGGGGAGCTGTTTTTT.

There are a few counts of this clonotype. This chain uses TRBV5-4 with TRBJ1-5; the D gene is possibly TRBD1 (6 bases). The ends were cut back, 1 base at V and 4 bases at J, with 15 bases in the middle. Germline-derived CDR1 and CDR2 are SGHNT and YYREEE (reference sequence). CDR3 length equals 16 residues. CDR3 in DNA: TGTGCCAGCAGCTTGCAAGGACAGCAAAAGAATCAGCCCCAGCATTTT. It yields the protein CASSLQGQQKNQPQHF.

The V gene is TRBV29-1, the J gene TRBJ2-7, with a tentative D call TRBD1 (5 bases). This CDR3 has 11 residues. The ends were cut back, 5 bases at V and 4 bases at J, with 9 bases in the middle. CDR1 and CDR2 from the germline V gene are SQVTM and ANQGSEA. The CDR3 reads CSVIREYEQYF. CDR3 nucleotides: TGCAGCGTTATCAGGGAATACGAGCAGTACTTC.

This clonotype was seen a handful of times. This chain links TRBV12-3 or TRBV12-4 with TRBJ2-1; 16 bases map to TRBD2. Gene TRBJ2-7 matches the end of the DNA better, so the J call may be wrong. This CDR3 has 19 residues. The CDR3 DNA sequence: TGTGCCAGCAGTTCTATCGGGACTAGCGGGGGGGTCTCCTACAATGAGCAGTACTTC. Its protein product is CASSSIGTSGGVSYNEQYF.

The CDR3 protein is CASSSGLGPYEQYF. CDR3 bases: TGTGCCAGCAGCTCCGGACTAGGTCCCTACGAGCAGTACTTC. V is TRBV11-2 and J is TRBJ2-5; TRBD2 aligns across 7 bases. The DNA end favors TRBJ2-7, so the J call may be wrong. The CDR3 is 14 amino acids. Looked up from germline, CDR1 is SGHAT and CDR2 is FQNNGV.

The chain is built from TRBV7-2 and TRBJ2-1; 9 nucleotides match TRBD2. This CDR3 has 16 amino acids. The V gene end was trimmed by 1 base and the J gene end by 13 bases; junction bases not matched to a gene: 14. Germline lookup yields CDR1 SGHTA and CDR2 FQGNSA. This chain's CDR3 is CASSLVGAVAGETQFF. The CDR3 bases are TGTGCCAGCAGCTTAGTCGGGGCGGTAGCGGGGGAGACCCAGTTCTTC.

The chain recombines TRBV7-9 with TRBJ2-1; a weak D match, TRBD2 (6 bases). V lost 5 bases to trimming and J lost 2 bases, with 13 bases between them. Germline CDR1 and CDR2: SEHNR and FQNEAQ (reference sequence). The CDR3 runs 15 residues. The CDR3 reads CASSPDYIPYNEQFF. In DNA form, the CDR3 reads TGTGCCAGCAGCCCGGACTACATACCCTACAATGAGCAGTTCTTC.